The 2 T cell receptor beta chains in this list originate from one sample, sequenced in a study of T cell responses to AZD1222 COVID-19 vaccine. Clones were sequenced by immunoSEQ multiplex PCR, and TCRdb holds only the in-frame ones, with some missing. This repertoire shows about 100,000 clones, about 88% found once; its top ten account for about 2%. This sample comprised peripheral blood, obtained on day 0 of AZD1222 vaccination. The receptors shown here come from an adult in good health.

The CDR3 coding sequence is TGTGCCAGCAGCCCGCGCGGGCTAGCGGACCAAGAGACCCAGTACTTC. This sequence encodes CASSPRGLADQETQYF. The V gene is TRBV7-2, the J gene TRBJ2-5; 7 nucleotides agree with TRBD2. Germline CDR1 reads SGHTA; CDR2 reads FQGNSA. This CDR3 region has 16 residues. V was pared by 5 bases and J by 0 bases, with 9 bases of the junction left unmatched.

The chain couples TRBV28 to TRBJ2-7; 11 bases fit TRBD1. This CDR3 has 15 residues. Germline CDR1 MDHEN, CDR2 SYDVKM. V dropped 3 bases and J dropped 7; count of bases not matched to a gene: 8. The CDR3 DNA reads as TGTGCCAGCAGTTTTAGTGGGACAGGGGGGTTGGAGCAGTACTTC. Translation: CASSFSGTGGLEQYF. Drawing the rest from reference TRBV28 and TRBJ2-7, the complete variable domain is DVKVTQSSRYLVKRTGEKVFLECVQDMDHENMFWYRQDPGLGLRLIYFSYDVKMKEKGDIPEGYSVSREKKERFSLILESASTNQTSMYLCASSFSGTGGLEQYFGPGTRLTVT.